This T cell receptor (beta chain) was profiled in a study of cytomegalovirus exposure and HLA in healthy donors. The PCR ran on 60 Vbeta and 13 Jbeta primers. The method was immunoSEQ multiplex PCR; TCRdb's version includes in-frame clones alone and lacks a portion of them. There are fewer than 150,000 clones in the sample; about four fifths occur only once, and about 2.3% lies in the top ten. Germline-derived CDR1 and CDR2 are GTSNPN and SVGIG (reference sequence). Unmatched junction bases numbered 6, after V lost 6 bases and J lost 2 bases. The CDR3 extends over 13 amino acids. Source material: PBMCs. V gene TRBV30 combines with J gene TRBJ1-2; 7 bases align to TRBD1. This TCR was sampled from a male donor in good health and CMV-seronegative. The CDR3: CACRVTGNYGYTF. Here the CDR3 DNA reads TGTGCCTGTCGCGTGACAGGGAACTATGGCTACACCTTC. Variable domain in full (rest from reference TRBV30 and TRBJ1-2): SQTIHQWPATLVQPVGSPLSLECTVEGTSNPNLYWYRQAAGRGLQLLFYSVGIGQISSEVPQNLSASRPQDRQFILSSKKLLLSDSGFYLCACRVTGNYGYTFGSGTRLTVV.